Listed below are T cell receptor beta chains from one sample, sequenced in a study of T-cell memory formation after mild COVID-19. TCRdb independently ran MiXCR on the 5' RACE reads; one entry per CDR3 protein. The profile shows around 310,000 distinct CDR3 sequences, 15% to 20% of them singletons. Specimen: PBMCs or a T cell subset sorted from them (not recorded which). The receptors originated from a man aged 18 to 29 who had mild COVID-19 (a few samples of this study predate the infection). Cell type and time point are not known. Each CDR3 is given with its conserved first and last residue. The D gene is left open where the match is weak. Clone size, where shown, is once, few, many, or a class for clones that have expanded.

clone size: many
D gene: .
J gene: TRBJ1-1
V gene: TRBV11-2
CDR3 DNA: TGTGCCAGCAGCCCAGAGGTCTATGGAAGTACTGAAGCTTTCTTT
CDR3 protein: CASSPEVYGSTEAFF

clone size: many
D gene: .
J gene: TRBJ2-3
V gene: TRBV18
CDR3 DNA: TGTGCCAGCTCACCACGGAAAGGGGGTAACACAGATACGCAGTATTTT
CDR3 protein: CASSPRKGGNTDTQYF

clone size: .
D gene: .
J gene: TRBJ1-2
V gene: TRBV7-2
CDR3 DNA: TGTGCCAGCAGCTTAGCCGGGGGGGCGGCTAACTATGGCTACACCTTC
CDR3 protein: CASSLAGGAANYGYTF

clone size: few
D gene: .
J gene: TRBJ1-6
V gene: TRBV4-1
CDR3 DNA: TGCGCCAGCAGCCAAGTGATGAGTGGATCACCCCTCCACTTT
CDR3 protein: CASSQVMSGSPLHF

clone size: .
D gene: TRBD2
J gene: TRBJ2-5
V gene: TRBV10-2
CDR3 DNA: TGCGCCAGCAGTGGCGGACTAGCGGGGGAGCGGTACTTC
CDR3 protein: CASSGGLAGERYF

clone size: few
D gene: .
J gene: TRBJ1-1
V gene: TRBV7-9
CDR3 DNA: TGTGCCAGCAGCCCCTTGCGCACTGAAGCTTTCTTT
CDR3 protein: CASSPLRTEAFF

clone size: many
D gene: TRBD2
J gene: TRBJ2-5
V gene: TRBV5-1
CDR3 DNA: TGCGCCAGCAGCTCAAGCCCTAGCGGGGGCGGAGAGACCCAGTACTTC
CDR3 protein: CASSSSPSGGGETQYF

clone size: .
D gene: .
J gene: TRBJ1-3
V gene: TRBV5-1
CDR3 DNA: TGCGCCAGCAGCAGTGACAGGCTCTCTGGAAACACCATATATTTT
CDR3 protein: CASSSDRLSGNTIYF

clone size: .
D gene: .
J gene: TRBJ1-5
V gene: TRBV4-1
CDR3 DNA: TGCGCCAGCAGCCAACAGGGGATTGAGCCCCAGCATTTT
CDR3 protein: CASSQQGIEPQHF

clone size: .
D gene: .
J gene: TRBJ2-3
V gene: TRBV11-2
CDR3 DNA: TGTGCCAGCAGCTCCTCGACCTACTCAGATACGCAGTATTTT
CDR3 protein: CASSSSTYSDTQYF

clone size: .
D gene: .
J gene: TRBJ1-6
V gene: TRBV28
CDR3 DNA: TGTGCCAGCAGTTTCTCGAGAGGACAGAGCTCCTATAATTCACCCCTCCACTTT
CDR3 protein: CASSFSRGQSSYNSPLHF

clone size: few
D gene: TRBD1
J gene: TRBJ2-7
V gene: TRBV29-1
CDR3 DNA: TGCAGCGTGGGACAGTTTTCCTACGAGCAGTACTTC
CDR3 protein: CSVGQFSYEQYF

clone size: few
D gene: .
J gene: TRBJ1-1
V gene: TRBV20-1
CDR3 DNA: TGCAGTGCTAGAAGGGCCGGACGGGACTACACTGAAGCTTTCTTT
CDR3 protein: CSARRAGRDYTEAFF

clone size: many
D gene: TRBD1
J gene: TRBJ2-2
V gene: TRBV5-1
CDR3 DNA: TGCGCCAGCAGCCCACAGGGGGCACTCGGGGAGCTGTTTTTT
CDR3 protein: CASSPQGALGELFF

clone size: .
D gene: .
J gene: TRBJ1-2
V gene: TRBV24-1
CDR3 DNA: TGTGCCACCAGTGATACCGGCATTAACTATGGCTACACCTTC
CDR3 protein: CATSDTGINYGYTF

clone size: few
D gene: TRBD1
J gene: TRBJ2-1
V gene: TRBV4-2
CDR3 DNA: TGTGCCAGCAGCCAAGTACAGGGGGGCGATGAGCAGTTCTTC
CDR3 protein: CASSQVQGGDEQFF

clone size: .
D gene: TRBD2
J gene: TRBJ2-1
V gene: TRBV3-1
CDR3 DNA: TGTGCCAGCGGCGGGGGGGCCGGGTTCAATGAGCAGTTCTTC
CDR3 protein: CASGGGAGFNEQFF

clone size: few
D gene: TRBD1
J gene: TRBJ2-7
V gene: TRBV6-6
CDR3 DNA: TGTGCCAGCAGTCCGGGACAGGGGGTCTGGGAGCAGTACTTC
CDR3 protein: CASSPGQGVWEQYF

clone size: .
D gene: TRBD2
J gene: TRBJ2-7
V gene: TRBV6-2/TRBV6-3
CDR3 DNA: TGTGCCAGCAGTTACGCGGCTAGCGGGGCGTACGAGCAGTACTTC
CDR3 protein: CASSYAASGAYEQYF

clone size: .
D gene: .
J gene: TRBJ1-2
V gene: TRBV6-1
CDR3 DNA: TGTGCCAGCACCGGGTCCCTCATCCGGGGCTACACCTTC
CDR3 protein: CASTGSLIRGYTF

clone size: .
D gene: .
J gene: TRBJ2-1
V gene: TRBV19
CDR3 DNA: TGTGCCAGTAGTAATAGTCTAAAGCGGAAACACAATGAGCAGTTCTTC
CDR3 protein: CASSNSLKRKHNEQFF

clone size: .
D gene: TRBD2
J gene: TRBJ2-7
V gene: TRBV11-3
CDR3 DNA: TGTGCCAGCAGCTACACTAGCGGGGGCTACTACGAGCAGTACTTC
CDR3 protein: CASSYTSGGYYEQYF

clone size: .
D gene: TRBD1
J gene: TRBJ2-3
V gene: TRBV7-9
CDR3 DNA: TGTGCCAGCAGCATGACAGGGGGCACAGATACGCAGTATTTT
CDR3 protein: CASSMTGGTDTQYF

clone size: .
D gene: TRBD2
J gene: TRBJ2-5
V gene: TRBV7-9
CDR3 DNA: TGTGCCAGCAGCTTATTGTCCAGCGGGGACCTCCAAGAGACCCAGTACTTC
CDR3 protein: CASSLLSSGDLQETQYF

clone size: .
D gene: TRBD1
J gene: TRBJ1-5
V gene: TRBV30
CDR3 DNA: TGTGCCTGGAGGGGGACAGGGAAAGATCAGCCCCAGCATTTT
CDR3 protein: CAWRGTGKDQPQHF

clone size: .
D gene: .
J gene: TRBJ1-1
V gene: TRBV4-1
CDR3 DNA: TGCGCCAGCAGCCAAGGGAGCCAGGCCGAATTCACGAACACTGAAGCTTTCTTT
CDR3 protein: CASSQGSQAEFTNTEAFF

clone size: many
D gene: .
J gene: TRBJ2-1
V gene: TRBV3-1
CDR3 DNA: TGTGCCAGCAGCCCTACGGACAATGAGCAGTTCTTC
CDR3 protein: CASSPTDNEQFF

clone size: .
D gene: .
J gene: TRBJ2-1
V gene: TRBV21-1
CDR3 DNA: TGTGCCAGCAGCAAAGGAGGGCGCCGGGAGGAGAATGAGCAGTTCTTC
CDR3 protein: CASSKGGRREENEQFF

clone size: .
D gene: .
J gene: TRBJ2-5
V gene: TRBV7-7
CDR3 DNA: TGTGCCAGCAGCTTAGGCGGGGAAACTCGAGAGACCCAGTACTTC
CDR3 protein: CASSLGGETRETQYF

clone size: many
D gene: .
J gene: TRBJ2-7
V gene: TRBV5-1
CDR3 DNA: TGCGCCAGCAGCTTGCTAGACAGCTTATACGAGCAGTACTTC
CDR3 protein: CASSLLDSLYEQYF

clone size: few
D gene: TRBD1
J gene: TRBJ2-7
V gene: TRBV29-1
CDR3 DNA: TGCAGCGTGGACAGGGGGGAGAACGAGCAGTACTTC
CDR3 protein: CSVDRGENEQYF

clone size: few
D gene: .
J gene: TRBJ2-1
V gene: TRBV11-2
CDR3 DNA: TGTGCCAGCAGCCGACTGTACAATGAGCAGTTCTTC
CDR3 protein: CASSRLYNEQFF

clone size: .
D gene: .
J gene: TRBJ1-2
V gene: TRBV11-2
CDR3 DNA: TGTGCCAGCAGCCCCGGGGATCCTCGAGGCTACACCTTC
CDR3 protein: CASSPGDPRGYTF

clone size: .
D gene: .
J gene: TRBJ2-3
V gene: TRBV3-1
CDR3 DNA: TGTGCCTCTCGGGCCGGCGCAGATACGCAGTATTTT
CDR3 protein: CASRAGADTQYF

clone size: .
D gene: .
J gene: TRBJ2-3
V gene: TRBV7-9
CDR3 DNA: TGTGCCAGCAGCCCCCCTGGGGGCAGGGGCACAGATACGCAGTATTTT
CDR3 protein: CASSPPGGRGTDTQYF

clone size: .
D gene: TRBD1
J gene: TRBJ1-5
V gene: TRBV28
CDR3 DNA: TGTGCCAGCAGTTCCGGACAGGGGGCATGGCAGCCCCAGCATTTT
CDR3 protein: CASSSGQGAWQPQHF

clone size: few
D gene: TRBD2
J gene: TRBJ2-3
V gene: TRBV2
CDR3 DNA: TGTGCCAGCAGTTACGGGGGGGCTAAGTCTGATACGCAGTATTTT
CDR3 protein: CASSYGGAKSDTQYF

clone size: .
D gene: .
J gene: TRBJ2-1
V gene: TRBV6-5
CDR3 DNA: TGTGCCAGCAGTTACTCTCCTCGGGTGAATGAGCAGTTCTTC
CDR3 protein: CASSYSPRVNEQFF

clone size: .
D gene: .
J gene: TRBJ1-2
V gene: TRBV7-2
CDR3 DNA: TGTGCCAGCAGCTCACAGGTCGACTATGGCTACACCTTC
CDR3 protein: CASSSQVDYGYTF

clone size: .
D gene: .
J gene: TRBJ1-6
V gene: TRBV6-5
CDR3 DNA: TGTGCCAGCAGTTATGACGGGGGCGCCTATAATTCACCCCTCCACTTT
CDR3 protein: CASSYDGGAYNSPLHF

clone size: many
D gene: .
J gene: TRBJ2-2
V gene: TRBV5-1
CDR3 DNA: TGCGCCAGCAGCTCAACGGAGGGTGCCGGGGAGCTGTTTTTT
CDR3 protein: CASSSTEGAGELFF

clone size: .
D gene: .
J gene: TRBJ2-3
V gene: TRBV29-1
CDR3 DNA: TGCAGCGTTGGGGGCTACACAGATACGCAGTATTTT
CDR3 protein: CSVGGYTDTQYF

clone size: .
D gene: TRBD1
J gene: TRBJ1-1
V gene: TRBV29-1
CDR3 DNA: TGCAGCGTTGAAGATCTTTCAGGGGGACCGCCGTTGAACACTGAAGCTTTCTTT
CDR3 protein: CSVEDLSGGPPLNTEAFF

clone size: few
D gene: .
J gene: TRBJ2-3
V gene: TRBV7-2
CDR3 DNA: TGTGCCAGCAGGTCCAGGATAGCGGGCACAGATACGCAGTATTTT
CDR3 protein: CASRSRIAGTDTQYF

clone size: .
D gene: .
J gene: TRBJ1-2
V gene: TRBV9
CDR3 DNA: TGTGCCAGCAGCGGGCGTGGCTACACCTTC
CDR3 protein: CASSGRGYTF

clone size: .
D gene: TRBD2
J gene: TRBJ2-4
V gene: TRBV7-2
CDR3 DNA: TGTGCCAGCAGCATCGGGACTAGCGGGGTACTAGCCAAAAACATTCAGTACTTC
CDR3 protein: CASSIGTSGVLAKNIQYF

clone size: few
D gene: .
J gene: TRBJ2-3
V gene: TRBV20-1
CDR3 DNA: TGCAGTGCTAGAGTCTCCCCCCGGCTAGCAGGCACAGATACGCAGTATTTT
CDR3 protein: CSARVSPRLAGTDTQYF

clone size: few
D gene: .
J gene: TRBJ1-1
V gene: TRBV6-6
CDR3 DNA: TGTGCCAGCAGTTACTATGAGAAAGGGGATGCTTTCTTT
CDR3 protein: CASSYYEKGDAFF

clone size: .
D gene: TRBD1
J gene: TRBJ1-6
V gene: TRBV4-1
CDR3 DNA: TGCGCCAGCAGCCACACAGGACAGGGCCGTAGGTCCCTCCACTTT
CDR3 protein: CASSHTGQGRRSLHF

clone size: many
D gene: TRBD1
J gene: TRBJ1-1
V gene: TRBV19
CDR3 DNA: TGTGCCAGTAGGACAGGGGGTACTGAAGCTTTCTTT
CDR3 protein: CASRTGGTEAFF

clone size: .
D gene: .
J gene: TRBJ2-1
V gene: TRBV18
CDR3 DNA: TGTGCCAGCTCCCTCGGGTTGAACAGCGGATACAATGAGCAGTTCTTC
CDR3 protein: CASSLGLNSGYNEQFF

clone size: .
D gene: .
J gene: TRBJ1-1
V gene: TRBV24-1
CDR3 DNA: TGTGCCACCAGTGGGGGACCAGGGAGAGACTTGAACACTGAAGCTTTCTTT
CDR3 protein: CATSGGPGRDLNTEAFF

clone size: .
D gene: TRBD1
J gene: TRBJ1-6
V gene: TRBV27
CDR3 DNA: TGTGCCAGCAGTTTCGGGACAGGGTCCCCTAATTCACCCCTCCACTTT
CDR3 protein: CASSFGTGSPNSPLHF